The 4 T cell receptor beta chains given below trace back to one sample, sequenced in a study of shared clonotypes between healthy human individuals (dated by TCRdb to between 2020 and 2021). The protocol used for the library was the immunoSEQ multiplex PCR assay. Not all clones reach the TCRdb copy of this immuneACCESS table, which keeps in-frame sequences only. Checked studies attribute under half of the gap to unresolved V genes and leave the rest unexplained. In all, the sample holds some 2,000,000 clones, and almost 96% of those were seen once. Around 0.13% of the sample belongs to the ten largest clones. Sample: naive CD4+ T cells sorted from blood. The cell subset or site label here, explained by the study, means: CD45RA+ positively selected. These receptors came from a young man in good health.

The V and J genes are TRBV27 and TRBJ1-6, with 11 bases fitting TRBD1. V dropped 6 bases and J dropped 9; count of bases not matched to a gene: 13. The CDR3 has 17 amino acids. CDR1 is MNHEY and CDR2 is SMNVEV in the germline V gene (reference sequence). Here the CDR3 reads CASRVGQGAPGLSPLHF. CDR3 DNA: TGTGCCAGCAGGGTCGGACAGGGGGCGCCAGGGCTTTCACCCCTCCACTTT.

V and J are TRBV27 and TRBJ1-5; no clear D. CDR3 length: 15 residues. Germline CDR1 and CDR2: MNHEY and SMNVEV (reference sequence). Trimming stripped 0 bases from V and 7 bases from J, with 13 bases between. Here the CDR3 DNA reads TGTGCCAGCAGTTTATCGGGAGGGCTCGAGCAGCCCCAGCATTTT. Protein: CASSLSGGLEQPQHF.

The chain carries TRBV5-6 and TRBJ2-6, with D possibly TRBD2 on 6 matching bases. The CDR3 covers 17 residues. Germline V gene sequence: CDR1 SGHDT, CDR2 YYEEEE. Deletions cut 4 bases from V and 2 bases from J, with 16 bases between. DNA of the CDR3: TGTGCCAGCAGCCCGCTTGGGGGGATTGCTGGGGCCAACGTCCTGACTTTC. Translation: CASSPLGGIAGANVLTF.

This clone came up once. The chain combines TRBV5-1 with TRBJ1-3; tentatively, D is TRBD1 (5 bases). CDR3 length equals 15 residues. The V and J ends lost 0 bases and 7 bases respectively, with 14 bases between them. Germline V gene data show CDR1 as SGHRS and CDR2 as YFSETQ. CDR3 sequence: CASSLGQGVMNTIYF. CDR3 in DNA: TGCGCCAGCAGCTTGGGGCAGGGAGTAATGAACACCATATATTTT.